This is a list of T cell receptor beta chains from one sample in a study of post-analysis software for immune sequencing data. From the PCR reads, TCRdb called clonotypes with MiXCR, one entry per CDR3 protein. The sample includes some 160,000 distinct CDR3 sequences, 35% to 40% of them seen just once. Sequenced here: blood, sampled after autologous hematopoietic stem cell transplantation. The receptor source for this set is a girl aged 10-17 years with multiple sclerosis. Both conserved end residues are part of each CDR3. A D gene is named only where the DNA matches it firmly. Clone size is stated in some rows and not others, as once, few, many or a class when expanded.

j_gene,v_gene,d_gene,abundance,len,CDR3aa,CDR3nt
TRBJ2-7,TRBV10-3,TRBD1,once,12,CATGTGDYEQYF,TGTGCTACCGGGACAGGGGACTACGAGCAGTACTTC
TRBJ2-3,TRBV12-3/TRBV12-4,TRBD2,few,14,CASSSSGRTDTQYF,TGTGCCAGCAGTTCGAGCGGGAGAACAGATACGCAGTATTTT
TRBJ2-1,TRBV11-3,.,.,17,CASSLAWPQHSHNEQFF,TGTGCCAGCAGCTTAGCTTGGCCGCAGCACAGCCACAATGAGCAGTTCTTC
TRBJ2-3,TRBV20-1,TRBD2,few,15,CSARAPRGGRDTQYF,TGCAGTGCTAGAGCCCCTCGCGGGGGTAGAGATACGCAGTATTTT
TRBJ1-1,TRBV20-1,TRBD1,.,14,CSASPRQGRTEAFF,TGCAGTGCTAGCCCCCGACAGGGAAGGACTGAAGCTTTCTTT
TRBJ2-3,TRBV6-5,TRBD2,.,16,CASSYGSGRLSDTQYF,TGTGCCAGCAGTTACGGGAGCGGGAGGTTGTCAGATACGCAGTATTTT
TRBJ2-3,TRBV28,TRBD2,.,16,CASSPYGRGGADTQYF,TGTGCCAGCAGTCCTTATGGCCGGGGAGGGGCAGATACGCAGTATTTT
TRBJ2-3,TRBV6-6,.,few,14,CASSSPFGQDTQYF,TGTGCCAGCAGTTCCCCCTTTGGGCAGGATACGCAGTATTTT
TRBJ1-4,TRBV12-3/TRBV12-4,.,few,14,CASSLGTGNEKLFF,TGTGCCAGCAGTTTAGGGACGGGCAATGAAAAACTGTTTTTT
TRBJ2-1,TRBV12-3/TRBV12-4,TRBD2,.,16,CASSVQLAGGPYEQFF,TGTGCCAGCAGTGTCCAGCTAGCGGGAGGGCCTTATGAGCAGTTCTTC
TRBJ2-1,TRBV12-3/TRBV12-4,TRBD2,few,16,CASIVGGRSSYNEQFF,TGTGCCAGCATCGTGGGCGGGAGGAGCTCCTACAATGAGCAGTTCTTC
TRBJ2-1,TRBV6-1,.,.,15,CASSATSPLYNEQFF,TGTGCCAGCAGTGCGACGAGCCCGCTCTACAATGAGCAGTTCTTC
TRBJ2-7,TRBV4-2,TRBD2,.,16,CASSQDQTSGTYEQYF,TGTGCCAGCAGCCAAGATCAGACTAGCGGGACCTACGAGCAGTACTTC
TRBJ2-3,TRBV12-3/TRBV12-4,TRBD2,.,16,CASSSWTSGSTDTQYF,TGTGCCAGCAGTTCCTGGACTAGCGGAAGCACAGATACGCAGTATTTT
TRBJ2-7,TRBV6-5,.,few,16,CASSYFPAESSYEQYF,TGTGCCAGCAGTTACTTTCCAGCGGAGAGCTCCTACGAGCAGTACTTC
TRBJ2-3,TRBV10-3,.,.,18,CAISPGKRTPPGTDTQYF,TGTGCCATCAGCCCCGGAAAGCGGACCCCTCCCGGCACAGATACGCAGTATTTT
TRBJ1-2,TRBV7-9,.,few,12,CASSLGRGGYTF,TGTGCCAGCAGCTTAGGGCGAGGGGGCTACACCTTC
TRBJ1-6,TRBV7-9,.,.,14,CASSAGADHSPLHF,TGTGCCAGCAGCGCAGGGGCGGATCATTCACCCCTCCACTTT
TRBJ1-6,TRBV7-3,.,few,14,CASSLGRTNSPLHF,TGTGCCAGCAGCTTGGGACGGACTAATTCACCCCTCCACTTT
TRBJ2-1,TRBV3-1,TRBD2,.,15,CASTTGLAAYNEQFF,TGTGCCAGCACAACGGGACTAGCGGCCTACAATGAGCAGTTCTTC